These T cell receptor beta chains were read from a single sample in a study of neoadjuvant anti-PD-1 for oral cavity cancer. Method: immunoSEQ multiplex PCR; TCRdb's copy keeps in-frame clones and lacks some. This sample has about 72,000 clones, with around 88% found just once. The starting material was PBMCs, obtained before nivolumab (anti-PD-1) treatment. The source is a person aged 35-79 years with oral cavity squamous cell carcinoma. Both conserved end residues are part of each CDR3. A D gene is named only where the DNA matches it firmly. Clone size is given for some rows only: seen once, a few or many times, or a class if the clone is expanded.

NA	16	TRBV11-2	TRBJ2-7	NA	TGTGCCAGCAGCTTAAAGCCGGGACATACCGCTCGTGGGCAGTACTTC	CASSLKPGHTARGQYF
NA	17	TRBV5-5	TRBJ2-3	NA	TGTGCCAGCAGCTTTTTGGGAAGGAGGGGGGGCACAGATACGCAGTATTTT	CASSFLGRRGGTDTQYF
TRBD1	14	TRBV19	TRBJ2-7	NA	TGTGCCAGTAGCCCGACAGGGGGTTTCTACGAGCAGTACTTC	CASSPTGGFYEQYF
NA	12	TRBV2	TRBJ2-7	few	TGTGCCAGCAGACGGGGGTTCGACGAGCAGTACTTC	CASRRGFDEQYF
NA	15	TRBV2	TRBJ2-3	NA	TGTGCCAGCAGCGAGATAGCGACAAACACAGATACGCAGTATTTT	CASSEIATNTDTQYF
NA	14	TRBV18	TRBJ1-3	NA	TGTGCCACCGCGCCCGGGGGGAGTGGAAACACCATATATTTT	CATAPGGSGNTIYF
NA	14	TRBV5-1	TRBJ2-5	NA	TGCGCCAGCAGCTACTCAGGGATGTCGGAGACCCAGTACTTC	CASSYSGMSETQYF
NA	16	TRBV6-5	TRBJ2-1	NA	TGTGCCAGCAGTTTCAACTGGGAGGAAGGATCAAGTGAGCAGTTCTTC	CASSFNWEEGSSEQFF
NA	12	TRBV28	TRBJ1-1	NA	TGTGCCAGCATCAGACTGGGGGGTGAAGCTTTCTTT	CASIRLGGEAFF
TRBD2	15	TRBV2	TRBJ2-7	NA	TGTGCCAGCAGTGAACGACCGGGACTAGACATCGAGCAGTACTTC	CASSERPGLDIEQYF
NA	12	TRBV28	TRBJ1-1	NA	TGTGCCAGCAGCTCAAAGGGGTTTGAAGCTTTCTTT	CASSSKGFEAFF
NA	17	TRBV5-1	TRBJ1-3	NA	TGCGCCAGCAGCTTGGTCGGTCAGGCTTTATCTGGAAACACCATATATTTT	CASSLVGQALSGNTIYF
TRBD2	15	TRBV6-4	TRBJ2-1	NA	TGTGCCAGCAGTGATACGGGGGGGGGTTACAATGAGCAGTTCTTC	CASSDTGGGYNEQFF
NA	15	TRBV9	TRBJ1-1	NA	TGTGCCAGCAGCGTATTGGGGACGGCGAACACTGAAGCTTTCTTT	CASSVLGTANTEAFF
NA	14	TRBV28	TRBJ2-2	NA	TGTGCCAGCAGTAAGGGACCGACTACCGGGGAGCTGTTTTTT	CASSKGPTTGELFF
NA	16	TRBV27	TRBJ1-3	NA	TGTGCCAGCAAGGAGTCGGGGACCCTCTCTGGAAACACCATATATTTT	CASKESGTLSGNTIYF
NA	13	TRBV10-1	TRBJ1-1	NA	TGCGCCAGCAGTACCGGGAAGGGTCGGCGGGCTTTCTTT	CASSTGKGRRAFF
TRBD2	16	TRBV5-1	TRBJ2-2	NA	TGCGCCAGCAGCCCAGCCGTTCAGCGGGGCACCGGGGAGCTGTTTTTT	CASSPAVQRGTGELFF
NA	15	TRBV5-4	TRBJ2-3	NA	TGTGCCAGCAGCTTGCGGGGGACATCGGCGGATACGCAGTATTTT	CASSLRGTSADTQYF
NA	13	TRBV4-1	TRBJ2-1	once	TGCGCCAGCAGCCAAATCCAGACATCTGGGCGGGTCTTC	CASSQIQTSGRVF
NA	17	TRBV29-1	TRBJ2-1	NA	TGCAGCGTTGCTCCACGGCTACACGGAAGCTCCTACAATGAGCAGTTCTTC	CSVAPRLHGSSYNEQFF
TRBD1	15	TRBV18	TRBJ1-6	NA	TGTGCCAGCTCACCCCGGACAGGGCAGAATTCACCCCTCCACTTT	CASSPRTGQNSPLHF
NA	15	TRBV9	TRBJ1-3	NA	TGTGCCAGCAGCGTAGGACACCTCTCTGGAAACACCATATATTTT	CASSVGHLSGNTIYF
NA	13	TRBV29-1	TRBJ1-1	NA	TGCAGCGTGAGACCCTGGGGAAAAACTGAAGCTTTCTTT	CSVRPWGKTEAFF
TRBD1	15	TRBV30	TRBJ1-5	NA	TGTGCCTGGAGTCCTGGACAGGGAAGCAATCAGCCCCAGCATTTT	CAWSPGQGSNQPQHF
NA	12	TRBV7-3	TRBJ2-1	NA	TGTGCCAGCAGCCTCAGGGGTAATGAGCAGTTCTTC	CASSLRGNEQFF
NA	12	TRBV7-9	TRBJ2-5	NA	TGTGCCAGCAAGACAGCCGGGGAGACCCAGTACTTC	CASKTAGETQYF
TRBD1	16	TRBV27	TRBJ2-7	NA	TGTGCCAGCAGTTTCGGGGGGACAGGGGGCCGTTACGAGCAGTACTTC	CASSFGGTGGRYEQYF
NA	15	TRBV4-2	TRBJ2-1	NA	TGTGCCAGCAGCCAAGATATACTCTCCTACAATGAGCAGTTCTTC	CASSQDILSYNEQFF
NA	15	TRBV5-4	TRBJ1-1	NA	TGTGCCAGCAGCTTACAGGGAACGTCTTATACTGAAGCTTTCTTT	CASSLQGTSYTEAFF
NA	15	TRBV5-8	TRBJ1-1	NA	TGTGCCAGCAGCTTGGAGAGACGGAGGAACACTGAAGCTTTCTTT	CASSLERRRNTEAFF
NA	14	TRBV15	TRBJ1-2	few	TGTGCCACAAGGCCAGGGACGACTAACTATGGCTACACCTTC	CATRPGTTNYGYTF
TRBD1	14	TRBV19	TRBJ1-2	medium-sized	TGTGCCAGTGGTGACAGGGGGCGTTACTATGGCTACACCTTC	CASGDRGRYYGYTF
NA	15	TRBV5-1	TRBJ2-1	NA	TGCGCCAGCAGCTTGGTGGGGGAGAGGTACAATGAGCAGTTCTTC	CASSLVGERYNEQFF
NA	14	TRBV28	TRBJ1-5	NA	TGTGCCAGCAGCCTTCCAGGGTATCTGACGCCCCAGCATTTT	CASSLPGYLTPQHF
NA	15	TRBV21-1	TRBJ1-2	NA	TGTGCCAGCAGCATCCCGCGGACAGGGAGTAATGGCTACACCTTC	CASSIPRTGSNGYTF
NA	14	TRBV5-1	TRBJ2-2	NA	TGCGCCAGCAAGGCCGGGAGCTTCACCGGGGAGCTGTTTTTT	CASKAGSFTGELFF
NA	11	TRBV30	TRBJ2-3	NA	TGTGCCTGGAGTGCAGGCTATACGCAGTATTTT	CAWSAGYTQYF
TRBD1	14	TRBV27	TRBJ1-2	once	TGTGCCAGCAGTAAAGAGGGGGCGCCCCGCGGCTACACCTTC	CASSKEGAPRGYTF
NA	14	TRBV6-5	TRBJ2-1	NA	TGTGCCAGCTGTGTCAGGGGTTCCTACAATGAGCAGTTCTTC	CASCVRGSYNEQFF